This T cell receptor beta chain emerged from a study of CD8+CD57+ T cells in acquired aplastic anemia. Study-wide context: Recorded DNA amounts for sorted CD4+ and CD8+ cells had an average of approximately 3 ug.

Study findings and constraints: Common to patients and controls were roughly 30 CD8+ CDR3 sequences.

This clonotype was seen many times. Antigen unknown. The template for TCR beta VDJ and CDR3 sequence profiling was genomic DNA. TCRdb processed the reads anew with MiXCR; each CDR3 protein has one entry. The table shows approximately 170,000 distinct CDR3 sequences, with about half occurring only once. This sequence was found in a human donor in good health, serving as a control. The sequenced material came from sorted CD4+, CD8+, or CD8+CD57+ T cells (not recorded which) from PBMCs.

The CDR3, as DNA: TGTGCCAGTAATCCGGGACCTGGGCCCTACAATGAGCAGTTCTTC. Translated: CASNPGPGPYNEQFF. The chain uses TRBV19 and TRBJ2-1; tentatively, D is TRBD1 or TRBD2 (5 bases each). Per the germline V gene, CDR1 is LNHDA and CDR2 is SQIVND (reference sequence). The CDR3 totals 15 residues. Trimming took 7 bases from V and 2 from J, leaving 15 bases between them.